This TCR beta chain derives from a study of monozygotic twins with inflammatory bowel disease. Study-wide findings and caveats: TCRbeta inverse Simpson diversity was decreased in IBD patients versus healthy co-twins. Support was absent for any single strong signal or clonotype linked to IBD.

Looked up from germline, CDR1 is MNHNY and CDR2 is SVGAGI (reference sequence). The CDR3 runs to 11 residues. After skipping T cell sorting, the authors isolated total RNA from whole blood. cDNA encoding TCRalpha and TCRbeta underwent two nested PCRs of approximately 17 and 9 cycles, each of which was followed by bead purification. With the 5' RACE reads reprocessed, TCRdb shows one record per CDR3 protein and no DNA. The specimen's table records a few hundred thousand distinct CDR3 sequences. As concerns this clonotype: Its antigen is still unknown.

The origin of this receptor is a human donor with ulcerative colitis or Crohn's disease, or a healthy co-twin of an affected twin (not recorded which). Sequenced sample: blood. The chain recombines TRBV6-6 with TRBJ1-4. This chain's CDR3 is CASRWQEKLFF.